Shown below are 32 T cell receptor beta chains from a single sample sequenced in a study of beta chain features in type 1 diabetes. The isolated RNA, all of it, was reverse transcribed, so expressed TCRB transcripts were what got sequenced. TCRdb's copy holds only in-frame clones and misses some; the assay was immunoSEQ multiplex PCR. The profile shows fewer than 900,000 clones, about 17% of them singletons. Sequenced input: naive CD4+ T cells from blood. The receptors here all came from a woman younger than 35 in good health.

This clone was recorded a few times. The chain links TRBV7-3 to TRBJ2-3, with 9 nucleotides matching TRBD1. Looked up from germline, CDR1 is SGHTA and CDR2 is FQGTGA. The ends lost 6 bases at V and 3 bases at J; junction bases unmatched: 1. This CDR3 spans 13 amino acids. The CDR3 loop is CASRQGATDTQYF. As DNA, the CDR3 is TGTGCCAGCAGACAGGGGGCAACAGATACGCAGTATTTT. Full variable domain (remainder filled in from reference TRBV7-3 and TRBJ2-3): GAGVSQTPSNKVTEKGKYVELRCDPISGHTALYWYRQSLGQGPEFLIYFQGTGAADDSGLPNDRFFAVRPEGSVSTLKIQRTERGDSAVYLCASRQGATDTQYFGPGTRLTVL.

CDR3 region: CASSLDWQIYNEQFF. CDR3 in DNA: TGTGCCAGCAGCTTAGATTGGCAGATATACAATGAGCAGTTCTTC. The chain has TRBV7-2 and TRBJ2-1; D not resolved. Trimming shortened V by 1 base and J by 4 bases, and 11 bases separated the two germline ends. The CDR3 is made up of 15 amino acids. Germline lookup yields CDR1 SGHTA and CDR2 FQGNSA.

The J gene is TRBJ2-7, the V gene TRBV7-2; 7 nucleotides match TRBD2. CDR3 size: 15 residues. CDR1 is SGHTA and CDR2 is FQGNSA in the germline V gene. J gave up 2 bases and V 7 bases, and 11 bases lay outside the gene matches. Here the CDR3 DNA reads TGTGCCAGCACCCCCGCTAGCGGAAGTACCTACGAGCAGTACTTC. It is translated as CASTPASGSTYEQYF.

This clone was seen a few times. The rearrangement joins TRBV4-1 to TRBJ2-1; D is unclear. This CDR3 comprises 16 residues. The V end was cut by 1 base, the J end by 0 bases, with 10 bases between. The germline CDR1 and CDR2 sequences are MGHRA and YSYEKL. CDR3 bases: TGCGCCAGCAGCCAAGCCCCGGTTAGCTCCTACAATGAGCAGTTCTTC. Translation gives CASSQAPVSSYNEQFF.

This clone was observed a handful of times. The chain combines TRBV7-8 with TRBJ2-1; possible D gene TRBD2, 5 bases. This CDR3 has 15 residues. Germline values: CDR1 SGHVS, CDR2 FQNEAQ. The germline V and J ends were trimmed by 6 bases and 9 bases, with 21 bases remaining between them. CDR3 loop: CASRDGMSGLREQFF. DNA of the CDR3: TGTGCCAGCAGGGACGGAATGAGCGGTTTACGTGAGCAGTTCTTC.

This rearrangement joins TRBV6-5 to TRBJ1-5; no definite D call. The germline gives CDR1 MNHEY, CDR2 SVGAGI. V gave up 5 bases and J gave up 6 bases, with 11 bases separating them. The CDR3 sequence is 13 residues long. CDR3: CASSPGGSQPQHF. The CDR3 DNA reads as TGTGCCAGCAGTCCCGGTGGGTCTCAGCCCCAGCATTTT.

This chain uses TRBV6-6 with TRBJ2-7; the match to TRBD2 covers 10 bases. Trimming at V came to 7 bases and at J to 3 bases, leaving 12 bases not matched to a gene. This CDR3 spans 16 amino acids. The V gene's germline CDR1 is MNHNY and CDR2 SVGAGI (reference sequence). The CDR3 DNA follows: TGTGCCAGCACCCAGCGATTGGTAGCGGGAGGCTACGAGCAGTACTTC. Its protein product is CASTQRLVAGGYEQYF.

This clone was observed a few times. This chain connects TRBV27 to TRBJ2-2; 7 bases map to TRBD1. CDR3 length equals 15 residues. V trimming: 6 bases; J trimming: 0 bases; junction bases outside the gene matches: 4. The germline gives CDR1 MNHEY, CDR2 SMNVEV (reference sequence). The CDR3, as DNA: TGTGCCAGCAGGCAGACAGGGACGAACACCGGGGAGCTGTTTTTT. This gives the protein CASRQTGTNTGELFF.

This clone has more than one count but fewer than ten. The chain links TRBV29-1 to TRBJ2-3; D is ambiguous. The CDR3 loop spans 12 amino acids. The ends were cut back, 6 bases at V and 2 bases at J, with 9 bases in the middle. The germline V gene has CDR1 SQVTM and CDR2 ANQGSEA. The CDR3 region has the DNA TGCAGCGTGCTACAGCACACAGATACGCAGTATTTT. Protein product: CSVLQHTDTQYF.

The V gene is TRBV6-5, the J gene TRBJ1-1; maybe TRBD1 (5 bases). The CDR3 contains 14 residues. Deletions cut 5 bases from V and 1 base from J, with 11 bases between. The V gene's germline CDR1 is MNHEY and CDR2 SVGAGI. Here the CDR3 DNA reads TGTGCCAGCAGTCCCCCGGGGGGGAACACTGAAGCTTTCTTT. As protein: CASSPPGGNTEAFF.

This clone was found a few times. The chain links TRBV5-1 to TRBJ2-2; 8 bases map to TRBD2. CDR3 length equals 14 residues. The germline V gene has CDR1 SGHRS and CDR2 YFSETQ. Germline trimming cut 2 bases from V and 4 bases from J; bases unmatched to any gene: 1. The CDR3 region is CASSLLAATGELFF. DNA for the CDR3: TGCGCCAGCAGCTTACTAGCGGCCACCGGGGAGCTGTTTTTT.

This clone has a handful of counts. V is TRBV27 and J is TRBJ2-4; TRBD2 matches at 14 bases. The CDR3 length is 22 residues. Germline V gives CDR1 MNHEY, CDR2 SMNVEV (reference sequence). V shed 5 bases and J 0 bases; nucleotides not matched to a gene: 18. Here the CDR3 DNA reads TGTGCCAGCAGTCTCTATGGCGTGCCGGGACTAGCGGGAGTTGGAGCCAAAAACATTCAGTACTTC. It specifies CASSLYGVPGLAGVGAKNIQYF.

Details on this clone: Other DNA variants within this sample encode the same CDR3. The V gene is TRBV5-6, the J gene TRBJ2-1; D is unresolved. Germline CDR1 reads SGHDT; CDR2 reads YYEEEE. V lost 4 bases and J lost 4, with 9 bases in between. The CDR3 runs 13 residues. CDR3 bases: TGTGCCAGCAGCCCTACTGGATACAATGAGCAGTTCTTC. This translates into CASSPTGYNEQFF.

A few counts support this clone. The chain recombines TRBV29-1 with TRBJ2-1; 11 bases are a match to TRBD2. Trimming removed 6 bases from V and 6 bases from J; junction bases left unmatched: 13. The CDR3 is made up of 16 amino acids. Germline CDR1 SQVTM, CDR2 ANQGSEA. CDR3 region: CSVTGTSGERSNEQFF. The CDR3, as DNA: TGCAGCGTGACCGGGACTAGCGGAGAGAGGTCCAATGAGCAGTTCTTC.

There are a few counts of this clone. The gene calls are TRBV28 and TRBJ1-4; 7 positions agree with TRBD1. Trimming at V came to 6 bases and at J to 8 bases, leaving 18 bases not matched to a gene. Per germline, CDR1 MDHEN and CDR2 SYDVKM. The CDR3 is 17 residues long. CDR3 residues: CASSSPTGTASREKLFF. The CDR3, as DNA: TGTGCCAGCAGCTCCCCCACGGGGACAGCCTCTAGAGAAAAACTGTTTTTT.

This clone was found a few times. CDR3: CATSREPTHLNTEAFF. The DNA for the CDR3 is TGTGCCACCAGCAGAGAGCCTACGCATTTGAACACTGAAGCTTTCTTT. V and J are TRBV15 and TRBJ1-1; D unclear. Trimming removed 0 bases from V and 0 bases from J, with 11 bases in between. From germline, CDR1 is LNHNV and CDR2 YYDKDF (reference sequence). The CDR3 loop spans 16 amino acids. Filled out from reference TRBV15 and TRBJ1-1, the complete variable domain reads DAMVIQNPRYQVTQFGKPVTLSCSQTLNHNVMYWYQQKSSQAPKLLFHYYDKDFNNEADTPDNFQSRRPNTSFCFLDIRSPGLGDTAMYLCATSREPTHLNTEAFFGQGTRLTVV.

The chain employs TRBV10-3 and TRBJ2-1, with D perhaps matching TRBD1 (6 bases). The V and J ends lost 1 base and 7 bases respectively, with 11 bases between them. Germline CDR1 is ENHRY and CDR2 is SYGVKD. The CDR3 is made up of 14 amino acids. Written as DNA, the CDR3 is TGTGCCATCAGTGAGTTCAGACAGGAAAATGAGCAGTTCTTC. The encoded protein is CAISEFRQENEQFF.

This clone was counted only a few times. This chain connects TRBV28 to TRBJ1-1; D remains ambiguous. Trimming took off 4 bases at V and 7 bases at J, with 7 bases between the two ends. The CDR3 runs 11 residues. Germline V gene lookup returns CDR1 MDHEN and CDR2 SYDVKM. The CDR3 DNA follows: TGTGCCAGCAGTTCCGGAGTTGAAGCTTTCTTT. Its translation is CASSSGVEAFF.

The chain combines TRBV7-9 with TRBJ2-7; TRBD2 matches 9 bases. Unmatched junction bases numbered 3, after V lost 6 bases and J lost 0 bases. Per germline, CDR1 SEHNR and CDR2 FQNEAQ (reference sequence). CDR3 length: 14 residues. The CDR3, as DNA: TGTGCCAGCAGGACTAGCGGATACTCCTACGAGCAGTACTTC. It translates to CASRTSGYSYEQYF. The full variable domain, in which reference TRBV7-9 and TRBJ2-7 provide the parts outside the CDR3, is DTGVSQNPRHKITKRGQNVTFRCDPISEHNRLYWYRQTLGQGPEFLTYFQNEAQLEKSRLLSDRFSAERPKGSFSTLEIQRTEQGDSAMYLCASRTSGYSYEQYFGPGTRLTVT.

The J gene is TRBJ2-7, the V gene TRBV5-1; the match to TRBD1 covers 9 bases. V lost 3 bases and J lost 7; bases outside the gene matches: 8. CDR1 is SGHRS, CDR2 YFSETQ, per germline. This CDR3 region has 14 residues. This chain's CDR3 is CASSSGQGSGEQYF. The CDR3 DNA reads as TGCGCCAGCAGCTCGGGACAGGGTAGCGGGGAGCAGTACTTC.

In its sample, this clone was seen a few times. The V gene is TRBV2, the J gene TRBJ2-3; 9 nucleotides line up with TRBD1. The CDR3 covers 14 residues. The V and J ends lost 8 bases and 3 bases, in that order; junction bases with no gene match: 6. In germline, CDR1 is SNHLY, CDR2 FYNNEI. CDR3 amino acids: CASPGQGRTDTQYF. CDR3 nucleotide sequence: TGTGCCAGCCCCGGACAGGGGAGGACAGATACGCAGTATTTT. The full variable domain, with the rest looked up from reference TRBV2 and TRBJ2-3, is EPEVTQTPSHQVTQMGQEVILRCVPISNHLYFYWYRQILGQKVEFLVSFYNNEISEKSEIFDDQFSVERPDGSNFTLKIRSTKLEDSAMYFCASPGQGRTDTQYFGPGTRLTVL.

The sample holds many counts of this clone. The V call is TRBV13, the J call TRBJ2-6; D unresolved. Germline-derived CDR1 and CDR2 are PRHDT and FYEKMQ (reference sequence). The CDR3 is 13 amino acids. V shed 7 bases and J shed 3 bases, with 7 bases lying between them. In DNA form, the CDR3 reads TGTGCCAGCAAACCCCGTGGGGCCAACGTCCTGACTTTC. Protein sequence: CASKPRGANVLTF.

This clone came up a few times. The CDR3 protein is CASSSGVGGETQYF. As DNA, the CDR3 is TGTGCCAGCAGCTCGGGGGTAGGCGGGGAGACCCAGTACTTC. The chain uses TRBV7-2 and TRBJ2-5, with D maybe TRBD2 (6 bases). The ends were cut back, 4 bases at V and 5 bases at J, with 14 bases in the middle. Germline loops: CDR1 SGHTA, CDR2 FQGNSA. The CDR3 runs 14 residues.

J is TRBJ2-7 and V is TRBV28; TRBD1 agrees at 9 bases. From germline, CDR1 is MDHEN and CDR2 SYDVKM. This CDR3 is 13 amino acids long. V trimming: 3 bases; J trimming: 10 bases; junction bases outside the gene matches: 7. CDR3 sequence: CASSFRDRELQYF. CDR3 bases: TGTGCCAGCAGTTTCCGGGACAGGGAACTCCAGTACTTC. The full variable domain, completed using reference TRBV28 and TRBJ2-7, is DVKVTQSSRYLVKRTGEKVFLECVQDMDHENMFWYRQDPGLGLRLIYFSYDVKMKEKGDIPEGYSVSREKKERFSLILESASTNQTSMYLCASSFRDRELQYFGPGTRLTVT.

This clone was seen a few times. This chain uses TRBV4-3 with TRBJ1-5; D is undetermined. The CDR3 is 15 residues long. The V and J ends lost 0 bases and 3 bases respectively, with 9 bases between them. In germline, CDR1 is LGHNA, CDR2 YSLEER. The CDR3 spells CASSQDRANNQPQHF. The CDR3 bases are TGCGCCAGCAGCCAAGATCGTGCAAACAATCAGCCCCAGCATTTT.

This clone has only a few counts. This chain links TRBV6-5 with TRBJ2-7, with 10 bases fitting TRBD2. Germline V gives CDR1 MNHEY, CDR2 SVGAGI. Losses at the gene ends were 2 bases for V and 9 bases for J; bases not matched to a gene: 13. The CDR3 spans 16 residues. CDR3 loop: CASSYTPAAGGSAQYF. CDR3 nucleotide sequence: TGTGCCAGCAGTTACACCCCCGCAGCGGGAGGGTCGGCGCAGTACTTC.

This clone was observed at least ten times. Other nucleotide sequences from this sample produce the same CDR3. The chain combines TRBV7-9 with TRBJ2-3; D unresolved. Per the germline V gene, CDR1 is SEHNR and CDR2 is FQNEAQ (reference sequence). There are 11 residues in the CDR3. V gave up 3 bases and J gave up 5 bases, with 3 bases separating them. CDR3 in DNA: TGTGCCAGCAGCTTTGTAGATACGCAGTATTTT. Protein: CASSFVDTQYF.

This clone has a handful of counts. V and J are TRBV5-1 and TRBJ2-1; 7 bases are a match to TRBD2. The CDR3 extends over 16 amino acids. CDR1 SGHRS and CDR2 YFSETQ come from the germline V gene. The V and J ends lost 4 bases and 4 bases, in that order; junction bases with no gene match: 11. The CDR3, as DNA: TGCGCCAGCAGCCAGTTGGGGCTAGCGGCTTACAATGAGCAGTTCTTC. Encoded protein: CASSQLGLAAYNEQFF.

This clone was recorded a few times. This chain joins TRBV15 and TRBJ1-2, with a possible D match to TRBD1 (5 bases). Germline V gene data show CDR1 as LNHNV and CDR2 as YYDKDF (reference sequence). The germline V and J ends were trimmed by 0 bases and 4 bases, with 12 bases remaining between them. The CDR3 loop spans 15 amino acids. The CDR3 region is CATSRDLVGVYGYTF. The CDR3 DNA sequence: TGTGCCACCAGCAGAGATCTTGTAGGGGTCTATGGCTACACCTTC.

The rearrangement joins TRBV28 to TRBJ2-7, with 9 bases that match TRBD1. The V segment lost 4 bases and the J segment 6 bases; nucleotides outside the gene matches: 13. CDR1 and CDR2 from the germline V gene are MDHEN and SYDVKM. This CDR3 is built from 16 residues. CDR3 loop: CASSSIGTGSSGEQYF. The CDR3 nucleotides are TGTGCCAGCAGTTCAATCGGGACAGGGTCATCAGGCGAGCAGTACTTC.

There are a few counts of this clone. The rearrangement links TRBV7-9 to TRBJ1-1; the D is unclear. Germline CDR1 and CDR2: SEHNR and FQNEAQ (reference sequence). V lost 1 base and J 0 bases, leaving 6 bases between the germline ends. The CDR3 contains 14 residues. In DNA form, the CDR3 reads TGTGCCAGCAGCTTAGGACATATGAACACTGAAGCTTTCTTT. This encodes CASSLGHMNTEAFF.

The rearrangement links TRBV9 to TRBJ1-3, with no clear D. The germline gives CDR1 SGDLS, CDR2 YYNGEE. CDR3 size: 14 residues. V lost 3 bases to trimming and J lost 4 bases, with 11 bases between them. The DNA for the CDR3 is TGTGCCAGCAGCGAAAGCGCGCTAGGAAACACCATATATTTT. It translates to CASSESALGNTIYF.